The sequence of this T cell receptor beta chain was determined in a study of PD-1 blockade in classical Hodgkin lymphoma. Overall study context: Patients were given intravenous nivolumab, 3 mg/kg, every 2 weeks.

The germline gives CDR1 MNHNS, CDR2 SASEGT. Trimming took off 10 bases at V and 2 bases at J, with 19 bases between the two ends. This CDR3 region has 15 residues. Every patient was affected by relapse after autologous stem cell transplantation, while exposure to brentuximab vedotin was not uniform. With regard to this clone: Its matching antigen is unknown.

The repertoire was sequenced with immunoSEQ multiplex PCR; TCRdb's copy has only in-frame clones and lacks some. The sample has 41,000 or so clones, 76% seen once. Study-wide points: There was a significant rise in CD4+ TCR diversity by C4D1, with no such rise for CD8+. Similar baseline diversity was found in complete responders and newly diagnosed patients. Although disease activity or prior therapy may be involved, causes of the repertoire differences remain undefined.

The gene calls are TRBV6-1 and TRBJ2-3; D might be TRBD1 or TRBD2, each matching 5 bases. Sequences were derived from peripheral blood mononuclear cells (PBMCs), sampled at baseline. This TCR derives from a human donor with classical Hodgkin lymphoma. The CDR3 DNA follows: TGTGCCACCGGGGCACGAAGGGCCTTCACAGATACGCAGTATTTT. It translates to CATGARRAFTDTQYF.